This entry concerns a single TCR beta chain. TCRdb recomputed calls from the RT-PCR reads with MiXCR, one row per CDR3 protein. The sample carries hundreds of thousands of distinct CDR3 sequences, approximately 14% recorded once. The germline V gene encodes CDR1 WNHNN and CDR2 SYGVQD (reference sequence). The CDR3 totals 14 residues. V lost 5 bases, J lost 13 bases, and 20 bases lay in between. The chain recombines TRBV10-1 with TRBJ2-2; TRBD1 or TRBD2 may be the D gene (6 bases each). The material sequenced was memory CD4+ T cells from blood. The TCR was taken from a female donor in good health, serving as a healthy control. The CDR3 sequence is CASSRGLGYDSLFF. The CDR3 coding sequence is TGCGCCAGCAGTCGGGGGCTCGGTTACGACTCGCTGTTTTTT.